This TCR beta chain was recovered during a study of blood T cell repertoires in COVID-19 (dated by TCRdb to between 2020 and 2021). In the study overall: The collaborator samples originated in the United States, Italy and Spain and spanned the acute and convalescent phases of COVID-19. The prospective study material was composed of cDNA or gDNA derived from T cells, B-cell-depleted T cells, or PBMCs. Samples came from the ongoing ImmuneRACE study (first 160 participants) plus 1,254 subjects from 6 global collaborators. A de-identified subject ID, COVID-19 status, age in years and sex were almost always included in the sample metadata. The repertoires were released in a freely available public database meant as a resource for research on the immune response to SARS-CoV-2. Where available, HLA class I and class II types were obtained from metadata supplied by the sample provider rather than from assay-based typing. Subjects who had been exposed to COVID-19, were actively infected with it, or had recovered from it provided the deeply sampled blood TCRbeta repertoires that made up the dataset. General findings and caveats noted by the study authors: The amount of clinical and demographic metadata varied by source and participant and was provided uncurated.

Details on this clone: It has no known antigen specificity. No much larger clone exists at a distance of one base, and base qualities are not known.

TCRbeta CDR3 regions were amplified from genomic DNA by means of the immunoSEQ Assay, a bias-controlled multiplex PCR. The authors' pipeline ran thus. Within the assay, amplification of reference gene primers was used to estimate how many nucleated cells each sample contained. To quantify the absolute abundance of each unique TCRbeta CDR3 rearrangement, sequence reads were collapsed and filtered. Productive Simpson clonality was computed per sample as the square root of Simpson's diversity index over productive rearrangements. TCRdb's version of the immuneACCESS table is confined to in-frame rearrangements and falls short of the full clone set. An unresolved V gene accounts for under half of the shortfall where checked; the remainder is of unknown origin. V, J and clone size are taken as reported in that table, and D and trimming were inferred from the DNA itself. The sample yields approximately 240,000 clones; roughly 80% were counted once. The ten largest make up about 1.3% of the sample.

Enrolling through a virtual design, the prospective study's participants ranged in age from about 18 to 89 years and lived across 24 United States geographic areas. Cohort assignment in the prospective study relied on participant-reported clinical history from a screening survey and a study questionnaire. Mobile phlebotomists in the prospective study collected whole blood, serum and a nasopharyngeal or oropharyngeal swab from every participant. Prospective study participants could optionally give additional blood draws and questionnaires over an approximately two-month period. Blood samples from the prospective study were shipped frozen or at room temperature prior to DNA extraction. The specimen sequenced was PBMCs or T cells enriched from blood (not recorded which). This TCR derives from a woman aged 40 to 50 with acute COVID-19.

The bases are TGTGCCATCGCTGGGGACAGCAATACGCAGTATTTT. It codes for CAIAGDSNTQYF. Recombination linked TRBV10-3 to TRBJ2-3, and 7 bases in between align with TRBD1. The germline V and J ends show losses of 8 bases and 7 bases respectively, and no gene match explains 6 bases of the junction. The cysteine opens and the phenylalanine closes a CDR3 of 12 amino acids. Just CDR3 DNA is preserved here, 36 bases in frame from base 1. The CDR1 and CDR2 encoded by the germline V gene are ENHRY and SYGVKD.